This T cell receptor beta chain was obtained from a study of shared clonotypes between healthy human individuals (dated by TCRdb to the early 2020s). Background for the entire study: The cohort included a few men and a couple of women between 18 and 49 years of age. For each donor, three plates each were used for CD4 naive and CD4 memory, two plates were used for CD8 naive, and one plate was used for CD8 memory. Between about 0.8 and 9.5 billion PBMCs per donor were obtained by leukapheresis. To estimate repertoire size and how much clonotype sharing occurs between individuals, the study deeply sequenced the blood TCR repertoires of several healthy adults. Libraries were prepared and TCR repertoires were sequenced by different laboratories using diverse techniques, in order to increase sequencing depth and limit assay-specific biases.

For the CD8 naive samples, CD45RO-negative cells were positively selected for CCR7, yielding a CD45RA+CCR7+ population from which TemRA cells were excluded. The donors were healthy, HIV-negative adults who had no recently reported acute infections or vaccinations. All donors were Caucasian adults living in Nashville, Tennessee, USA. Blood was obtained by leukapheresis, after which PBMCs were separated by Ficoll-Histopaque density gradient centrifugation and cryopreserved in liquid nitrogen vapor phase. Analytical flow cytometry was used to check the purity and quantity of every magnetically sorted T cell population. Genomic DNA was isolated from every sorted fraction and measured by UV absorbance on a Nanodrop 2000c. TCR CDR3 regions were amplified from genomic DNA by multiplex PCR using the deep immunoSEQ assay. Extracted genomic DNA from each cell subset was spread evenly across all wells of several immunoSEQ 96-well plates, with each plate serving as a replicate. Each replicate PCR for sorted subsets received around 200 ng genomic DNA, equal to roughly 33,000 T cell genomes. Purified libraries were quantified with a Qubit 3.0 fluorometer, sized on a Bioanalyzer 2100, and re-quantified with the KAPA Library Quantification kit. Each immunoSEQ 96-well plate was sequenced on its own single-read 150-cycle Illumina NextSeq 550 flow cell. In the authors' own workflow: Because the immunoSEQ output included only junctional sequences and no quality scores, the filtering could not be the same as the filtering used for full-length reads. To assign V/J genes and CDR3, sequences were annotated using PyIR, a Python wrapper for IgBLAST v1.9, with IMGT germline references. Reads were removed for weak V/J assignments (E-value above 1e-6), missing CDR3, stop codons, out-of-frame junctions, or ambiguous translated residues. V3J clonotypes were defined by identical inferred V gene, J gene, and CDR3 amino acid sequence. Percentage overlap between repertoires was computed as shared unique clonotypes divided by the size of the smaller repertoire. RTK rarefaction, the Chao1 estimator, and Recon v2.1 estimates of unobserved clonotypes were used to assess repertoire richness. Generation probabilities were computed with OLGA for all TCRbeta clonotypes obtained by the gDNA method from several donors. TCRdb obtained this table from immuneACCESS and retained in-frame rearrangements with V and J assigned. These tables miss some clones; where compared with another copy, unresolved V genes account for less than half of the shortfall, and the remainder is unexplained. V, J and clone size are taken as reported in that table, and D and trimming were inferred from the DNA itself. This sample has hundreds of thousands of clones in its table, and approximately 96% of those were observed once. The ten largest account for about 0.11% of the sample.

The germline V gene gives CDR1 as SGHTA and CDR2 as FQGNSA. V loses 3 bases, J loses 2 bases, and the germline ends lie 10 bases apart. The CDR3 measures 15 amino acids from cysteine to phenylalanine. CDR3 DNA only is kept here, 45 bases in frame from base 1. The full study reports these points: The genetic and exposure-history diversity represented was limited by the small number of donors. Sampling was restricted to blood, and TCR repertoires in tissues likely differ from the TCR repertoires found in blood. Sharing across a few donors was observed for about 5% of naive CD4, over 3% of naive CD8, around 2.5% of memory CD4, and roughly 0.4% of memory CD8 clonotypes. Naive subsets generally had larger estimated clonotype richness than memory subsets did. Rarefaction of sorted-subset datasets indicated incomplete sequencing despite the large sequencing depth. Compared with non-shared clonotypes, clonotypes shared by all four sorted-subset donors had higher generation probabilities. Based on pairwise subsampling, the degree of clonotype sharing among donors was expected to be affected by sequencing depth.

As to this clone: No cognate antigen has been identified for it. One base away there is no much larger clone; base qualities are not given.

The chain is made from TRBV7-2 and TRBJ2-2; the D gene is perhaps TRBD2, on 5 matching bases. Sequencing was carried out using naive CD8+ T cells sorted from blood. The meaning of the sample's cell subset or site label: CD45RA+CCR7+. The receptor was derived from a woman aged 25-40 years in good health. The CDR3 in this case is CASSLTGYNTGELFF. The sequence in DNA is TGTGCCAGCAGCTTGACGGGATACAACACCGGGGAGCTGTTTTTT. Beyond the CDR3, the reference TRBV7-2 and TRBJ2-2 genes provide the residues; the full variable domain reads: GAGVSQSPSNKVTEKGKDVELRCDPISGHTALYWYRQSLGQGLEFLIYFQGNSAPDKSGLPSDRFSAERTGGSVSTLTIQRTQQEDSAVYLCASSLTGYNTGELFFGEGSRLTVL.